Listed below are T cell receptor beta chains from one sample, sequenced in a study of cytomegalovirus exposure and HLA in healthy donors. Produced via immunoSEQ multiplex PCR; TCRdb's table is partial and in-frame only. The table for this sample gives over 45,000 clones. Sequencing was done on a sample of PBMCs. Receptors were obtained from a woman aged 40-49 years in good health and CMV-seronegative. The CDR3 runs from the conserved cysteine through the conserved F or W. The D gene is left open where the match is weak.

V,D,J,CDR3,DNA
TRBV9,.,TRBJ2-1,CASSVDGTTYNEQFF,TGTGCCAGCAGCGTGGATGGGACAACTTACAATGAGCAGTTCTTC
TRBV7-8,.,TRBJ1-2,CASSQGLPLLGYTF,TGTGCCAGCAGCCAGGGACTGCCTCTATTGGGCTACACCTTC
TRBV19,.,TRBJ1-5,CASSFRDTRSNQPQHF,TGTGCCAGTAGTTTCCGGGACACCCGAAGCAATCAGCCCCAGCATTTT
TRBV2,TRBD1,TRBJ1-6,CARGQGEGSPLHF,TGTGCCAGAGGACAGGGGGAGGGATCACCCCTCCACTTT
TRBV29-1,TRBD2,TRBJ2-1,CSVVLSGIDNEQFF,TGCAGCGTTGTTCTTAGCGGGATAGACAATGAGCAGTTCTTC
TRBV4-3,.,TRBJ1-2,CASSPLGGDYGYTF,TGCGCCAGCAGCCCCCTGGGGGGGGACTATGGCTACACCTTC
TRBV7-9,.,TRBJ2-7,CASSLTGHTYEQYF,TGTGCCAGCAGCTTAACGGGTCACACCTACGAGCAGTACTTC
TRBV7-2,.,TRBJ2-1,CASSSRQYNEQFF,TGTGCCAGCAGCTCCCGACAGTACAATGAGCAGTTCTTC
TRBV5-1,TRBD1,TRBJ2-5,CASSTHRGRETQYF,TGCGCCAGCAGCACCCACAGGGGGAGGGAGACCCAGTACTTC
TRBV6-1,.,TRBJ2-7,CASRHRETRSYEQYF,TGTGCCAGCAGGCACCGGGAAACACGCTCCTACGAGCAGTACTTC
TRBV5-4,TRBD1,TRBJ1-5,CASSLSGQGPNQPQHF,TGTGCCAGCAGCTTGTCCGGACAGGGCCCCAATCAGCCCCAGCATTTT
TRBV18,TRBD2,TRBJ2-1,CASSLIGLAGALLDNEQFF,TGTGCCAGCTCACTAATTGGACTAGCGGGGGCCCTCCTCGACAATGAGCAGTTCTTC